Shown below are 26 T cell receptor beta chains from a single sample sequenced in a study of blood T cell repertoires in COVID-19 (dated by TCRdb to the early 2020s). Receptor amplification or capture employed the immunoSEQ multiplex PCR assay. TCRdb mirrors the immuneACCESS table, restricted to in-frame sequences. Some clones are absent from its copies; in checked studies, under half trace to an unresolved V gene, and the reason for the others is unknown. This sample is represented by 60,000 or so clones; around four fifths of them were singletons. The ten largest clones add up to over 10% of the sample. Sequencing was done on a sample of peripheral blood. The receptors originated from a human donor in a cohort sampled during active COVID-19.

The chain uses TRBV19 and TRBJ1-3, with D unresolved. Germline lookup yields CDR1 LNHDA and CDR2 SQIVND (reference sequence). The ends were cut back, 6 bases at V and 3 bases at J, with 9 bases in the middle. This CDR3 region has 13 residues. The CDR3 DNA sequence: TGTGCCAGTAGATGGGCAGGTGGAAACACCATATATTTT. This sequence encodes CASRWAGGNTIYF.

This clone was detected many times. This rearrangement joins TRBV6-5 to TRBJ2-3; a weak D match, TRBD2 (7 bases). With 6 bases removed from V and 4 bases from J, the gap between germline ends came to 17 bases. This CDR3 comprises 15 residues. Germline V CDR1 and CDR2: MNHEY, SVGAGI. In DNA form, the CDR3 reads TGTGCCAGCAGCCTTGGGGGGGGCCGTGCAGATACGCAGTATTTT. The encoded protein is CASSLGGGRADTQYF.

The gene calls are TRBV10-2 and TRBJ1-5; TRBD1 might be the D (5 bases). The CDR3 spans 16 residues. The V gene lost 9 bases and the J gene lost 0 bases, with 18 bases spanning the gap. CDR1 is WSHSY and CDR2 is SAAADI in the germline V gene. The CDR3 loop is CARREGTQTSNQPQHF. In nucleotides, the CDR3 is TGCGCCAGACGGGAGGGGACCCAGACTAGCAATCAGCCCCAGCATTTT.

About this clone: One end of the junction fails to match germline, which may point to a read error. The chain joins TRBV27 to TRBJ2-7, with 10 positions matching TRBD2. CDR3 length: 13 amino acids. In germline, CDR1 is MNHEY, CDR2 SMNVEV (reference sequence). CDR3 coding DNA: TGTGCCAGCAGCCGCACCCCGGGACTAGCGTCACACTTC. This codes for CASSRTPGLASHF.

J is TRBJ1-1 and V is TRBV7-6, with D perhaps matching TRBD1 (6 bases). Germline-derived CDR1 and CDR2 are SGHVS and FNYEAQ. There are 13 residues in the CDR3. Trimming pared 2 bases from V and 6 bases from J, leaving 10 bases between. CDR3 sequence reads: CASSLFAGAEAFF. Written as DNA, the CDR3 is TGTGCCAGCAGCTTATTCGCAGGGGCTGAAGCTTTCTTT.

V is TRBV19 and J is TRBJ1-1, with 9 bases fitting TRBD1. This CDR3 is 18 amino acids long. Germline trimming cut 10 bases from V and 0 bases from J; bases unmatched to any gene: 18. The germline V gene has CDR1 LNHDA and CDR2 SQIVND (reference sequence). The CDR3 spells CATVPITRTGALNTEAFF. The CDR3 bases are TGTGCCACCGTACCGATAACCAGGACAGGGGCTTTGAACACTGAAGCTTTCTTT.

The chain has TRBV5-1 and TRBJ2-2, with 8 bases matching TRBD2. This CDR3 is 16 amino acids long. V was pared by 4 bases and J by 6 bases, with 11 bases of the junction left unmatched. Germline V CDR1 and CDR2: SGHRS, YFSETQ. Here the CDR3 reads CASSAPGGGMSGELFF. The CDR3 DNA follows: TGCGCCAGCAGCGCCCCGGGGGGGGGCATGTCCGGGGAGCTGTTTTTT.

The chain recombines TRBV5-1 with TRBJ1-3; 7 positions match TRBD1. The CDR3 has 14 residues. The germline CDR1 and CDR2 sequences are SGHRS and YFSETQ. V gave up 3 bases and J gave up 2 bases; unmatched junction bases: 2. Written as DNA, the CDR3 is TGCGCCAGCAGCTACACAGGGGCTGGAAACACCATATATTTT. Translated: CASSYTGAGNTIYF. Together with reference TRBV5-1 and TRBJ1-3, the CDR3 gives the full variable domain: KAGVTQTPRYLIKTRGQQVTLSCSPISGHRSVSWYQQTPGQGLQFLFEYFSETQRNKGNFPGRFSGRQFSNSRSEMNVSTLELGDSALYLCASSYTGAGNTIYFGEGSWLTVV.

This clone was seen repeatedly, ten times or more. The DNA of the CDR3 is TGCAGTGCTAGTTACAGGGGGAATCAGCCCCAGCATTTT. Translation: CSASYRGNQPQHF. The V and J genes are TRBV20-1 and TRBJ1-5; the match to TRBD1 covers 8 bases. Germline values: CDR1 DFQATT, CDR2 SNEGSKA (reference sequence). Unmatched junction bases numbered 2, after V lost 3 bases and J lost 4 bases. The CDR3 covers 13 residues.

This chain joins TRBV3-1 (or the pseudogene TRBV3-2) and TRBJ2-4; possibly TRBD1 for D (5 bases). The V end was cut by 1 base, the J end by 5 bases, with 12 bases between. This CDR3 region has 15 residues. Per germline, CDR1 LGHDT and CDR2 YNNKEL (reference sequence). The CDR3 region is CASSQGGGRENIQYF. CDR3 coding DNA: TGTGCCAGCAGCCAAGGGGGCGGCAGAGAAAACATTCAGTACTTC.

The rearrangement joins TRBV7-9 to TRBJ2-5, with 12 bases lining up with TRBD2. Germline trimming cut 4 bases from V and 9 bases from J; bases unmatched to any gene: 12. The germline gives CDR1 SEHNR, CDR2 FQNEAQ (reference sequence). This CDR3 region has 16 residues. The CDR3 coding sequence is TGTGCCAGCAGCTCGGCAGGACTAGCGGGACCGGGAGCCCAGTACTTC. The encoded protein is CASSSAGLAGPGAQYF.

The CDR3 DNA sequence: TGTGCCAGCACCTACACCGGGGAGCTGTTTTTT. Translating it yields CASTYTGELFF. The rearrangement joins TRBV5-6 to TRBJ2-2, with unresolved D. The CDR3 loop spans 11 amino acids. Deletions cut 6 bases from V and 3 bases from J, with 3 bases between. Germline V gene sequence: CDR1 SGHDT, CDR2 YYEEEE.

This sequence joins TRBV11-3 and TRBJ2-7; D possibly corresponds to TRBD2 (7 bases). The CDR3 runs 14 residues. V was pared by 7 bases and J by 6 bases, with 19 bases between. CDR1 is SGHNT, CDR2 YENEEA, per germline. CDR3 coding DNA: TGTGCCAGCAAGCCCCCCGGGGGGCCGCGCGAGCAGTACGTC. This sequence encodes CASKPPGGPREQYV.

V is TRBV12-3 or TRBV12-4 and J is TRBJ1-2; possibly TRBD1 for D (5 bases). The V and J ends lost 6 bases and 2 bases respectively, with 10 bases between them. The CDR3 has 13 amino acids. This CDR3 reads CASSDGHNYGYTF. The CDR3 region has the DNA TGTGCCAGCAGCGATGGACACAACTATGGCTACACCTTC.

The rearrangement links TRBV6-6 to TRBJ2-5; TRBD2 agrees at 10 bases. V was pared by 6 bases and J by 6 bases, with 10 bases of the junction left unmatched. The CDR3 sequence is 15 residues long. The germline V gene has CDR1 MNHNY and CDR2 SVGAGI (reference sequence). CDR3 region: CASSGSAGGLQTQYF. CDR3 bases: TGTGCCAGCAGCGGTTCAGCGGGGGGGCTGCAGACCCAGTACTTC.

This chain links TRBV5-1 with TRBJ1-2, with D possibly TRBD1 on 6 matching bases. The germline CDR1 and CDR2 sequences are SGHRS and YFSETQ. The CDR3 is 16 residues long. The V end was cut by 0 bases, the J end by 1 base, with 13 bases between. Here the CDR3 DNA reads TGCGCCAGCAGCTTGGCCCGGACAGCATATAACTATGGCTACACCTTC. It codes for CASSLARTAYNYGYTF.

This chain uses TRBV5-1 with TRBJ1-6; 8 bases are a match to TRBD1. This CDR3 has 15 amino acids. Germline V gene data show CDR1 as SGHRS and CDR2 as YFSETQ. V trimming: 6 bases; J trimming: 9 bases; junction bases outside the gene matches: 11. The CDR3 is CASKNAGGGSSPLHF. Here the CDR3 DNA reads TGCGCCAGCAAGAATGCAGGGGGCGGAAGTTCACCCCTCCACTTT.

V gene TRBV7-9 combines with J gene TRBJ1-4; the match to TRBD1 covers 12 bases. Germline values: CDR1 SEHNR, CDR2 FQNEAQ (reference sequence). V trimming: 5 bases; J trimming: 7 bases; junction bases outside the gene matches: 5. This CDR3 is 15 amino acids long. The CDR3 DNA follows: TGTGCCAGCAGCGCTGGGGACAGGGGGCTTGAAAAACTGTTTTTT. Encoded protein: CASSAGDRGLEKLFF.

J is TRBJ1-4 and V is TRBV3-1 (or the pseudogene TRBV3-2); weak D call: TRBD1 (5 bases). The CDR3 sequence is 14 residues long. V was pared by 2 bases and J by 7 bases, with 11 bases between. CDR1 and CDR2 (germline): LGHDT, YNNKEL (reference sequence). The CDR3 protein is CASSQQGGVEKLFF. In DNA, the CDR3 is TGTGCCAGCAGCCAACAGGGAGGGGTTGAAAAACTGTTTTTT.

This clone was recorded only once. This chain links TRBV28 with TRBJ1-6, with D maybe TRBD1 (6 bases). Trimming pared 2 bases from V and 10 bases from J, leaving 6 bases between. In germline, CDR1 is MDHEN, CDR2 SYDVKM. CDR3 length equals 12 residues. CDR3 nucleotides: TGTGCCAGCAGTTTACAGGGGTCACCCCTCCACTTT. Protein product: CASSLQGSPLHF.

The chain recombines TRBV19 with TRBJ2-4; 10 positions match TRBD1. From germline, CDR1 is LNHDA and CDR2 SQIVND (reference sequence). V lost 5 bases and J lost 7; bases outside the gene matches: 17. The CDR3 consists of 18 residues. The CDR3 region is CASSHTGGQGGFGNIQYF. In DNA form, the CDR3 reads TGTGCCAGTAGTCACACTGGTGGACAGGGGGGTTTTGGGAACATTCAGTACTTC.

This clone was counted only a few times. The chain recombines TRBV3-1 (or the pseudogene TRBV3-2) with TRBJ1-6; no clear D. The germline CDR1 and CDR2 sequences are LGHDT and YNNKEL (reference sequence). This CDR3 contains 15 residues. Trimming took 0 bases from V and 1 from J, leaving 4 bases between them. The CDR3 DNA reads as TGTGCCAGCAGCCAAGACGGGTCCTATAATTCACCCCTCCACTTT. Residues: CASSQDGSYNSPLHF.

This clone came up a few times. This rearrangement joins TRBV19 to TRBJ2-3, with 11 bases matching TRBD2. The J segment lost 2 bases and the V segment lost 5 bases, leaving 6 bases of the junction unmatched. Germline loops: CDR1 LNHDA, CDR2 SQIVND (reference sequence). The CDR3 consists of 16 residues. The CDR3 sequence: CASSFRLAGTTDTQYF. CDR3 in DNA: TGTGCCAGTAGTTTTCGACTAGCGGGGACCACAGATACGCAGTATTTT.

This clone occurred once. V usage is TRBV10-3 and J usage is TRBJ2-5; TRBD2 aligns across 9 bases. This CDR3 region has 17 residues. V lost 4 bases, J lost 1 base, and 10 bases stayed unmatched. CDR1 and CDR2 (germline): ENHRY, SYGVKD. The CDR3 here is CAISAVAGAPIQETQYF. The CDR3 bases are TGTGCCATCAGTGCGGTAGCGGGGGCCCCGATCCAAGAGACCCAGTACTTC.

V is TRBV6-5 and J is TRBJ1-1; D may be TRBD1 (5 bases). CDR1 and CDR2 (germline): MNHEY, SVGAGI. V lost 6 bases and J lost 1, with 9 bases in between. CDR3 length equals 13 residues. This CDR3 is CASRRGQNTEAFF. CDR3 coding DNA: TGTGCCAGCAGGCGAGGACAGAACACTGAAGCTTTCTTT.

V and J are TRBV7-6 and TRBJ1-5, with TRBD1 matching 7 bases. The germline CDR1 and CDR2 sequences are SGHVS and FNYEAQ. The V segment lost 4 bases and the J segment 6 bases; nucleotides outside the gene matches: 9. CDR3 size: 15 residues. This CDR3 is CASSSMQGVGQPQHF. The CDR3 DNA reads TGTGCCAGCAGCTCCATGCAGGGGGTGGGTCAGCCCCAGCATTTT.